This T cell receptor (beta chain) appears in the sequencing data of a study of blood T cell repertoires in COVID-19. Per the germline V gene, CDR1 is KGHSH and CDR2 is LQKENI. V was shortened by 2 bases and J by 1 base, with 14 bases between the two germline ends. The CDR3 is made up of 16 amino acids. Data came from immunoSEQ multiplex PCR; TCRdb stores just in-frame clones and leaves some out. The sample holds around 150,000 clones, roughly 83% seen once. Sequencing input: PBMCs or T cells enriched from blood (not recorded which). V and J are TRBV18 and TRBJ1-1; D is possibly TRBD1 (6 bases). This TCR was sampled from a woman aged 55-75 years who had recovered from COVID-19. The CDR3 reads CASSPNLQGRNTEAFF. DNA for the CDR3: TGTGCCAGCTCACCAAACCTACAGGGCCGGAACACTGAAGCTTTCTTT.